The next 18 T cell receptor beta chains were all read from a single sample in a study of cytomegalovirus exposure and HLA in healthy donors. Measured with immunoSEQ multiplex PCR; TCRdb has only the in-frame clones, and not every one. This table holds approximately 270,000 clones, about 90% found once. Source material: PBMCs. The receptors shown here come from a young man in good health and CMV-seropositive.

On this clone itself: Other DNA sequences in this sample translate to the same CDR3. The chain recombines TRBV27 with TRBJ1-1, with D unclear. Trimming shortened V by 0 bases and J by 1 base, and 3 bases separated the two germline ends. This CDR3 contains 13 residues. Per germline, CDR1 MNHEY and CDR2 SMNVEV (reference sequence). Written as DNA, the CDR3 is TGTGCCAGCAGTTTATCGCGGAACACTGAAGCTTTCTTT. Translation gives CASSLSRNTEAFF.

V and J are TRBV30 and TRBJ2-5; TRBD1 matches at 8 bases. This CDR3 has 14 amino acids. Germline loops: CDR1 GTSNPN, CDR2 SVGIG (reference sequence). V lost 4 bases to trimming and J lost 1 base; unmatched junction nucleotides: 5. The CDR3 coding sequence is TGTGCCTGGATAAGACAGGGGTCCCAAGAGACCCAGTACTTC. Amino acids: CAWIRQGSQETQYF.

The chain employs TRBV7-2 and TRBJ2-7, with 9 bases lining up with TRBD1. Germline-derived CDR1 and CDR2 are SGHTA and FQGNSA. The CDR3 length is 15 residues. Trimming cost V 4 bases and J 2 bases; bases outside gene matches: 6. CDR3 DNA sequence: TGTGCCAGCAGCTCCCTACAGGGGGCCGCCTACGAGCAGTACTTC. This sequence encodes CASSSLQGAAYEQYF. Supplemented by reference TRBV7-2 and TRBJ2-7, the full variable domain reads GAGVSQSPSNKVTEKGKDVELRCDPISGHTALYWYRQSLGQGLEFLIYFQGNSAPDKSGLPSDRFSAERTGGSVSTLTIQRTQQEDSAVYLCASSSLQGAAYEQYFGPGTRLTVT.

This clone occurred once. The chain carries TRBV6-5 and TRBJ2-7; perhaps TRBD1 as D (5 bases). Germline V gene lookup returns CDR1 MNHEY and CDR2 SVGAGI. The ends were cut back, 4 bases at V and 0 bases at J, with 7 bases in the middle. The CDR3 totals 13 residues. The CDR3 coding sequence is TGTGCCAGCAGTTCAGGGATCTCCTACGAGCAGTACTTC. Residues: CASSSGISYEQYF.

The chain is built from TRBV23-1 and TRBJ1-5; D gene unclear. TRBV23-1 is an ORF, and what it does is uncertain. V was trimmed by 7 bases and J by 9 bases, leaving 19 bases between them. This CDR3 is built from 14 residues. DNA of the CDR3: TGCGCCAGCACTCCTCAGTGCGTTATACCGCCCCAGCATTTT. It codes for CASTPQCVIPPQHF.

J is TRBJ2-3 and V is TRBV18, with D possibly being TRBD2 (5 bases). Trimming removed 2 bases at V and 6 bases at J, with 9 bases between. This CDR3 contains 13 residues. Germline values: CDR1 KGHSH, CDR2 LQKENI. In DNA form, the CDR3 reads TGTGCCAGCTCACCAAACGGACTGGATACGCAGTATTTT. It specifies CASSPNGLDTQYF.

J is TRBJ1-5 and V is TRBV6-5, with no clear D. V lost 1 base and J 1 base, leaving 5 bases between the germline ends. This CDR3 spans 14 amino acids. Looked up from germline, CDR1 is MNHEY and CDR2 is SVGAGI. This chain's CDR3 is CASSYLGSNQPQHF. CDR3 nucleotide sequence: TGTGCCAGCAGTTACTTGGGGAGCAATCAGCCCCAGCATTTT.

This sequence joins TRBV5-1 and TRBJ2-7; TRBD1 might be the D (6 bases). The germline gives CDR1 SGHRS, CDR2 YFSETQ. CDR3 length: 13 amino acids. Trimming took 4 bases from V and 2 from J, leaving 10 bases between them. The CDR3 region is CASSVDSPYEQYF. Here the CDR3 DNA reads TGCGCCAGCAGCGTGGACAGCCCCTACGAGCAGTACTTC.

The chain has TRBV13 and TRBJ2-7; D not resolved. The length of the CDR3 is 13 residues. Trimming removed 1 base at V and 6 bases at J, with 10 bases between. The germline CDR1 and CDR2 sequences are PRHDT and FYEKMQ (reference sequence). The CDR3 protein is CASSLEPALEQYF. The CDR3 coding sequence is TGTGCCAGCAGCTTAGAGCCAGCTCTCGAGCAGTACTTC.

This clone was detected only once. The V and J genes are TRBV5-1 and TRBJ1-4; D unclear. The CDR3 spans 14 residues. The germline V gene has CDR1 SGHRS and CDR2 YFSETQ. Trimming took off 0 bases at V and 6 bases at J, with 9 bases between the two ends. This chain's CDR3 is CASSLVGSDEKLFF. The CDR3 nucleotides are TGCGCCAGCAGCTTGGTCGGGTCCGATGAAAAACTGTTTTTT.

This CDR3 is CASSSSGREGPYF. For the CDR3, the DNA is TGCGCCAGCAGCTCGTCAGGGAGGGAGGGCCCGTACTTC. The chain is built from TRBV5-1 and TRBJ2-4; 7 bases map to TRBD2. Germline lookup yields CDR1 SGHRS and CDR2 YFSETQ. CDR3 length: 13 residues. The J segment lost 15 bases and the V segment lost 3 bases, leaving 12 bases of the junction unmatched.

There are a few counts of this clone. The chain's CDR3 is CASSIAQGVDQYF. CDR3 DNA: TGTGCCAGTAGTATAGCGCAGGGGGTTGACCAGTACTTC. V gene TRBV19 combines with J gene TRBJ2-5, with 7 bases lining up with TRBD1. The V and J ends lost 1 base and 10 bases, in that order; junction bases with no gene match: 6. The CDR3 extends over 13 amino acids. Germline CDR1 reads LNHDA; CDR2 reads SQIVND (reference sequence).

The CDR3 region has the DNA TGTGCCAGCAGTGACACGGGGCGTGAAAAACTGTTTTTT. Its translation is CASSDTGREKLFF. The chain couples TRBV2 to TRBJ1-4; a possible D gene is TRBD1 (5 bases). This CDR3 has 13 residues. V dropped 3 bases and J dropped 7 bases, with 9 bases sitting between them. CDR1 SNHLY and CDR2 FYNNEI come from the germline V gene.

The chain carries TRBV18 and TRBJ2-2; 10 bases are a match to TRBD1. This CDR3 spans 14 amino acids. V shed 3 bases and J 10 bases; nucleotides not matched to a gene: 5. Germline assignment: CDR1 KGHSH and CDR2 LQKENI. CDR3 sequence reads: CASSPWTGGEELFF. As DNA, the CDR3 is TGTGCCAGCTCACCTTGGACAGGGGGAGAGGAGCTGTTTTTT. Drawing the rest from reference TRBV18 and TRBJ2-2, the complete variable domain is NAGVMQNPRHLVRRRGQEARLRCSPMKGHSHVYWYRQLPEEGLKFMVYLQKENIIDESGMPKERFSAEFPKEGPSILRIQQVVRGDSAAYFCASSPWTGGEELFFGEGSRLTVL.

The chain joins TRBV4-1 to TRBJ1-3, with D uncertain. CDR1 is MGHRA, CDR2 YSYEKL, per germline. The CDR3 totals 14 residues. Between the trimmed V and J ends, which lost 1 base and 8 bases, there was a span of 12 bases. CDR3 coding DNA: TGCGCCAGCAGCCAAGGGGTAGCAAGGCACACCATATATTTT. Encoded protein: CASSQGVARHTIYF.

The chain joins TRBV5-8 to TRBJ1-2, with 8 positions matching TRBD1. From germline, CDR1 is SGHTS and CDR2 YDEGEE. CDR3 length: 16 amino acids. J was trimmed by 0 bases and V by 0 bases; bases with no gene match: 4. DNA of the CDR3: TGTGCCAGCAGCTTGGCCGGGACAGGTGCTAACTATGGCTACACCTTC. Translating it yields CASSLAGTGANYGYTF.

The gene calls are TRBV6-6 and TRBJ2-3; no reliable D call. This CDR3 is built from 15 residues. V was cut by 6 bases and J by 0 bases, with 13 bases left in between. Germline CDR1 reads MNHNY; CDR2 reads SVGAGI (reference sequence). The CDR3 loop reads CASRRLSASTDTQYF. The CDR3 bases are TGTGCCAGCAGACGACTGAGCGCCAGCACAGATACGCAGTATTTT.

The V call is TRBV28, the J call TRBJ2-3, with TRBD2 matching over 12 bases. CDR1 is MDHEN, CDR2 SYDVKM, per germline. This CDR3 contains 17 residues. V trimming: 5 bases; J trimming: 0 bases; junction bases outside the gene matches: 6. The chain's CDR3 is CASSTSLAGGSTDTQYF. CDR3 in DNA: TGTGCCAGCAGTACCTCACTAGCGGGAGGTAGCACAGATACGCAGTATTTT.